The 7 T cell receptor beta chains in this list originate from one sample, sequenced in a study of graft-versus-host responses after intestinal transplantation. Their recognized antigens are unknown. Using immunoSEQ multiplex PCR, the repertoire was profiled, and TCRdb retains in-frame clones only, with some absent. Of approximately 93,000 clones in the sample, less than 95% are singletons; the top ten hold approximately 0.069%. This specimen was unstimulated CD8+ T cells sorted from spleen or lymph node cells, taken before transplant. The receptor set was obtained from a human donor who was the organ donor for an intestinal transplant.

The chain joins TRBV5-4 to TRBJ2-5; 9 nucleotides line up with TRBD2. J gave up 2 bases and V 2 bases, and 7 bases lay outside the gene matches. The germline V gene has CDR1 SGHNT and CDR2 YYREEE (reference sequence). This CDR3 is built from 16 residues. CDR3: CASSFFAGGQQETQYF. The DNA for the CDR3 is TGTGCCAGCAGCTTTTTCGCGGGAGGGCAACAAGAGACCCAGTACTTC.

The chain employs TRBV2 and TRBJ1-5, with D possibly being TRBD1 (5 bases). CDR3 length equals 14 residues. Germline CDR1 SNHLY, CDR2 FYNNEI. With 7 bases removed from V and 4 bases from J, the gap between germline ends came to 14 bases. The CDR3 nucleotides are TGTGCCAGCATCGCAGGGCGGGGAAATCAGCCCCAGCATTTT. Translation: CASIAGRGNQPQHF. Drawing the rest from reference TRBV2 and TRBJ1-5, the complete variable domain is EPEVTQTPSHQVTQMGQEVILRCVPISNHLYFYWYRQILGQKVEFLVSFYNNEISEKSEIFDDQFSVERPDGSNFTLKIRSTKLEDSAMYFCASIAGRGNQPQHFGDGTRLSIL.

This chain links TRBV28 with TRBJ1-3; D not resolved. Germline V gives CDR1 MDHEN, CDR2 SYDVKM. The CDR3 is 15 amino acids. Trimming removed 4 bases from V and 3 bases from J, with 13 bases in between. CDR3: CASSYTSPIGNTIYF. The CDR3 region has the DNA TGTGCCAGCAGTTATACATCGCCAATTGGAAACACCATATATTTT.

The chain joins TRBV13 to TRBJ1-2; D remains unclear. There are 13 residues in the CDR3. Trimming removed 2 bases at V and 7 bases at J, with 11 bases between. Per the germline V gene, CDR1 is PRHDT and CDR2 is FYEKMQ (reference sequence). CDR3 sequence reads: CASSLSSGSGYTF. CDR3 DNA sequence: TGTGCCAGCAGCTTAAGTAGCGGGAGTGGCTACACCTTC.

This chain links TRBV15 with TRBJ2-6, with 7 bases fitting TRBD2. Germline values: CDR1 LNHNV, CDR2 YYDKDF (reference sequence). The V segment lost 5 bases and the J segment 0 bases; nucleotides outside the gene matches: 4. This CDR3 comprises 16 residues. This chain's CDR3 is CATSGSGGSGANVLTF. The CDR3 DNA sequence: TGTGCCACCAGCGGTTCGGGGGGCTCTGGGGCCAACGTCCTGACTTTC.

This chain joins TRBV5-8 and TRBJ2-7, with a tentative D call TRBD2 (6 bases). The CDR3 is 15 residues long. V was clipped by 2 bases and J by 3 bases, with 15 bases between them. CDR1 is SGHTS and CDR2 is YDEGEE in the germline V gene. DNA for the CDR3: TGTGCCAGCAGCTTTCCGCTTGGAGGGTTCTACGAGCAGTACTTC. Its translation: CASSFPLGGFYEQYF.

CDR3 DNA: TGCGCCAGCAGCCCGGGACAGGGAACGAACACTGAAGCTTTCTTT. Amino acid sequence: CASSPGQGTNTEAFF. The genes are TRBV5-1 and TRBJ1-1, with 9 bases identical to TRBD1. V gave up 4 bases and J gave up 1 base; unmatched junction bases: 5. Germline V lookup: CDR1 SGHRS, CDR2 YFSETQ. This CDR3 comprises 15 residues.